The present entry profiles one T cell receptor beta chain with its context. What it binds is unknown. V lost 1 base to trimming and J lost 0 bases, with 17 bases between them. This CDR3 region has 17 residues. Germline CDR1 SQVTM, CDR2 ANQGSEA. TCRdb analysed the 5' RACE reads with MiXCR anew, one entry per CDR3 protein. The repertoire holds some 240,000 distinct CDR3 sequences, with around 25% as singletons. The data were obtained in a study of CD8 T cells in ankylosing spondylitis. The study, taken as a whole, reports: Significant enrichment of disease-linked clones was reportedly seen in matched ankylosing spondylitis synovial fluid. Earlier reports found some motif variants in synovial fluid and blood in reactive arthritis.

The rearrangement links TRBV29-1 to TRBJ2-3; no reliable D call. Specimen: blood, either unsorted or a sorted T cell fraction (not recorded which). The receptor was isolated from a male donor with ankylosing spondylitis or in good health (not recorded which). Here the CDR3 reads CSVEGDVLVPSTDTQYF. The CDR3 DNA follows: TGCAGCGTTGAAGGAGATGTCCTCGTGCCTAGCACAGATACGCAGTATTTT.